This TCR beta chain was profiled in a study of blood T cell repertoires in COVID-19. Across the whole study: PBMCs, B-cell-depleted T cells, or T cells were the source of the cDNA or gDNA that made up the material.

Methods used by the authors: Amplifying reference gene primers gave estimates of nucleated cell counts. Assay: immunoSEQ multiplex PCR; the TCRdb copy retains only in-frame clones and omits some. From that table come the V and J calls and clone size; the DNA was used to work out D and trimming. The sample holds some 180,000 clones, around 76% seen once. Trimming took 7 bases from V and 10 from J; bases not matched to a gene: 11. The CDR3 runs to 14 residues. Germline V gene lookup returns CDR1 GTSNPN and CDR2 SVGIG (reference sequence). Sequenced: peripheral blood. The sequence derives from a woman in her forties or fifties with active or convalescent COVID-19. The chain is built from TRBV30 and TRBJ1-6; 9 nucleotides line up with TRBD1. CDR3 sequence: CALQGALEGSPLHF. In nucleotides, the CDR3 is TGTGCCTTACAGGGGGCGCTTGAAGGATCACCCCTCCACTTT. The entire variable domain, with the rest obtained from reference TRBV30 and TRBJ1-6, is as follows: SQTIHQWPATLVQPVGSPLSLECTVEGTSNPNLYWYRQAAGRGLQLLFYSVGIGQISSEVPQNLSASRPQDRQFILSSKKLLLSDSGFYLCALQGALEGSPLHFGNGTRLTVT.